This T cell receptor beta chain was retrieved from a study of T-cell reconstitution after alpha-beta-depleted transplantation in children. Germline V CDR1 and CDR2: MNHEY, SVGAGI. CDR3 length: 15 residues. V lost 9 bases, J lost 1 base, and 9 bases stayed unmatched. It was with unique molecular identifiers that the TCRbeta library was prepared. MiXCR, run by TCRdb on the PCR reads, gives a single entry per CDR3 protein. The profile shows about 400,000 distinct CDR3 sequences, about a fifth of them singletons. This clonotype was seen repeatedly, ten times or more. The chain employs TRBV6-5 and TRBJ2-7; 10 nucleotides agree with TRBD1. This TCR was recovered from a human donor who donated a stem cell graft to a child with acute myeloid leukemia. This material consisted of PBMCs from the stem cell graft donor, taken from the stem cell graft. The CDR3 DNA sequence: TGTGCCAGTTCCGGAGGGACAGGGGTTTCCTACGAGCAGTACTTC. Amino acid sequence: CASSGGTGVSYEQYF.